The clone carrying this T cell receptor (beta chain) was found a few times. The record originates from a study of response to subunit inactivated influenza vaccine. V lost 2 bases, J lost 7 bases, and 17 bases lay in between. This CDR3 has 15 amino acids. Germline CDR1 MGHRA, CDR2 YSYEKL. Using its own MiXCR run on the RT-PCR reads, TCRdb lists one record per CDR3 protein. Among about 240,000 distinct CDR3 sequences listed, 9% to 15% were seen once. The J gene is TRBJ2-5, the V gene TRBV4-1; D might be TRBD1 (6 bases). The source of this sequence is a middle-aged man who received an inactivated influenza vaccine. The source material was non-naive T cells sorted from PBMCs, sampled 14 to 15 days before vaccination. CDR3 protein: CASSQPPRGKRTQYF. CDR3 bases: TGCGCCAGCAGCCAACCTCCCAGGGGCAAAAGGACCCAGTACTTC.